These T cell receptor beta chains were read from a single sample in a study of metastatic and nonmetastatic thyroid tumors. MiXCR re-clonotyped the PCR reads for TCRdb. The sample has 5,000 to 7,500 clones; more than 30% are singletons. The sequenced sample was adjacent normal tissue. These TCRs come from a female donor with papillary thyroid cancer or a benign thyroid nodule (not recorded which). Some clones in this sample may be carry-over from other donors' samples. CDR3s include the opening cysteine and the closing phenylalanine or tryptophan. Each record gives: clone size, J gene, CDR3 length, V gene, D gene, CDR3 DNA, CDR3 protein. A D gene is named only where the DNA matches it firmly. Some rows have no size entry. The others give once, few or many, or a class for an expanded clone.

few | TRBJ2-7 | 16 | TRBV6-1 | TRBD2 | TGTGCCAGCACCCACGATAGCGGGAGGGCCTTTGGCGAGCAGTACTTC | CASTHDSGRAFGEQYF
few | TRBJ2-2 | 15 | TRBV19 | . | TGTGCCAGTAGTATTCAGGGATTTAACACCGGGGAGCTGTTTTTT | CASSIQGFNTGELFF
few | TRBJ1-2 | 14 | TRBV6-1 | TRBD1 | TGTGCCAGCAGCACCGGGACAGGGGCCTCTGGCTACACCTTC | CASSTGTGASGYTF
few | TRBJ1-2 | 13 | TRBV20-1 | TRBD1 | TGCAGTGCTAGAGGGACAGGCCAGAAAGGCTACACCTTC | CSARGTGQKGYTF
. | TRBJ2-7 | 13 | TRBV27 | TRBD1 | TGTGCCAGCAGTCTACAGGGGGCGGGCGAGCAGTACTTC | CASSLQGAGEQYF
few | TRBJ2-1 | 14 | TRBV27 | . | TGTGCCAGCAGAGACCCGGGACAAGGTTATGAGCAGTTCTTC | CASRDPGQGYEQFF
. | TRBJ2-1 | 13 | TRBV20-1 | . | TGCAGTGCCCTCCGTAGTGGGGACAATGAGCAGTTCTTC | CSALRSGDNEQFF
. | TRBJ1-4 | 14 | TRBV30 | . | TGTGCCTGGAGTGTACAAGGGTTGGCTGAAAAACTGTTTTTT | CAWSVQGLAEKLFF
. | TRBJ2-7 | 16 | TRBV7-2 | TRBD1 | TGTGCCAGCAGCTTAGCGGGGTATGGACAGGGATACGAGCAGTACTTC | CASSLAGYGQGYEQYF
. | TRBJ1-3 | 16 | TRBV5-1 | TRBD1 | TGCGCCAGCAGCTCTCTGACAGGGTATTCTGGAAACACCATATATTTT | CASSSLTGYSGNTIYF
. | TRBJ2-7 | 14 | TRBV13 | . | TGTGCCAGCGGTACTCTAGAGTTAGCCTACGAGCAGTACTTC | CASGTLELAYEQYF
few | TRBJ1-5 | 14 | TRBV28 | . | TGTGCCAGCAGTTTGGGAGGGATCTATCAGCCCCAGCATTTT | CASSLGGIYQPQHF
few | TRBJ1-6 | 15 | TRBV28 | . | TGTGCCAGCCTTCAAACTGAGGGATTTAATTCACCCCTCCACTTT | CASLQTEGFNSPLHF
. | TRBJ2-2 | 12 | TRBV30 | . | TGTTCCTGGAGTGTACGGACCGGGGAGCTGTTTTTT | CSWSVRTGELFF
few | TRBJ2-7 | 12 | TRBV7-8 | . | TGTGCCATTAGCCTACCCCCTGCCGAGCAGTACTTC | CAISLPPAEQYF
. | TRBJ1-2 | 12 | TRBV20-1 | . | TGCAGTGCCCGCCTGGGATACTATGGCTACACCTTC | CSARLGYYGYTF
few | TRBJ2-7 | 13 | TRBV2 | . | TGTGCCAGCAGGCATCCTGACCCTTACGAGCAGTACTTC | CASRHPDPYEQYF
few | TRBJ1-1 | 12 | TRBV6-2/TRBV6-3 | . | TGTGCCAGCAGTTATCGTAGCACTGAAGCTTTCTTT | CASSYRSTEAFF
once | TRBJ1-2 | 10 | TRBV30 | . | TGTGCCTGGAGACAGGGTGGCTACACCTTC | CAWRQGGYTF
few | TRBJ2-7 | 13 | TRBV28 | . | TGTGCCAGCAGTTTACGGGCCAGGCGCGAGCAGTACTTC | CASSLRARREQYF
. | TRBJ2-1 | 18 | TRBV28 | TRBD2 | TGTGCCAGCAGTCTCCGCGATGGCCTTAGCGGGATAATAAATGAGCAGTTCTTC | CASSLRDGLSGIINEQFF
large | TRBJ2-1 | 15 | TRBV20-1 | . | TGCAGTGCTACTTCCCTCCATACCGCCTACAATGAGCAGTTCTTC | CSATSLHTAYNEQFF
. | TRBJ2-7 | 16 | TRBV10-2 | TRBD1 | TGCGCCACAACAGGGGGTAGTACTTATTCAACCTACGAGCAGTACTTC | CATTGGSTYSTYEQYF
. | TRBJ2-7 | 15 | TRBV4-1 | . | TGCGCCAGCAGCCAAGATATATTGCGCTCCTACGAGCAGTACTTC | CASSQDILRSYEQYF
. | TRBJ1-5 | 13 | TRBV30 | . | TGTGCCTGGACCGGAGGAGGGAATCAGCCCCAGCATTTT | CAWTGGGNQPQHF
. | TRBJ1-2 | 13 | TRBV18 | . | TGTGCCAGCTCACCAGACAGCTCCGATGGCTACACCTTC | CASSPDSSDGYTF
. | TRBJ2-1 | 15 | TRBV27 | TRBD2 | TGTGCCAGCAGTCTGACTAGCATGATTCGCAATGAGCAGTTCTTC | CASSLTSMIRNEQFF
. | TRBJ1-1 | 16 | TRBV20-1 | . | TGCAGTGCTAGCCGAGCCTTGGGTACAGGGAACACTGAAGCTTTCTTT | CSASRALGTGNTEAFF
many | TRBJ2-7 | 14 | TRBV6-5 | . | TGTGCCAGCAGTTACCACCAGGCTTCCTACGAGCAGTACTTC | CASSYHQASYEQYF
. | TRBJ2-5 | 17 | TRBV5-1 | TRBD2 | TGCGCCAGCAGCTTGAGGGATAGCGGGAGGGCGACAGAGACCCAGTACTTC | CASSLRDSGRATETQYF
. | TRBJ1-1 | 14 | TRBV6-1 | TRBD1 | TGTGCCAGCAGCCCGACAGGGGGCAAGACTGAAGCTTTCTTT | CASSPTGGKTEAFF
few | TRBJ2-7 | 14 | TRBV6-1 | TRBD2 | TGTGCCAGCGATCTTAGCGGGAGTTACTACGAGCAGTACTTC | CASDLSGSYYEQYF
. | TRBJ2-7 | 13 | TRBV27 | . | TGTGCCAGCAGTTTGGACCCCTTTTACGAGCAGTACTTC | CASSLDPFYEQYF
few | TRBJ1-1 | 13 | TRBV7-8 | . | TGTGCCAGCGTCGAAGCGGGGAACACTGAAGCTTTCTTT | CASVEAGNTEAFF
few | TRBJ1-1 | 11 | TRBV2 | . | TGTGCCAGCACAGCGAACACTGAAGCTTTCTTT | CASTANTEAFF
. | TRBJ1-3 | 16 | TRBV27 | TRBD1 | TGTGCCAGCAGTCCACGGGGACAGGGGGTCGGAAACACCATATATTTT | CASSPRGQGVGNTIYF
. | TRBJ1-6 | 20 | TRBV6-2/TRBV6-3 | TRBD1 | TGTGCCAGCACCCCGTTAGGACAGGGGGCGAGAGGAGTCTATAATTCACCCCTCCACTTT | CASTPLGQGARGVYNSPLHF
. | TRBJ2-7 | 16 | TRBV4-1 | . | TGCGCCAGCAGCCAAGATAGGGCGGGGCCCAGGGGGGAGCAGTACTTC | CASSQDRAGPRGEQYF
. | TRBJ1-1 | 13 | TRBV7-9 | . | TGTGCCAGCAGCTTGGGACAGAACACTGAAGCTTTCTTT | CASSLGQNTEAFF
. | TRBJ2-3 | 16 | TRBV20-1 | TRBD2 | TGCAGTGCTAGCCCGCGGGCGGGAGTAGTAACAGATACGCAGTATTTT | CSASPRAGVVTDTQYF
few | TRBJ2-2 | 15 | TRBV6-1 | TRBD1 | TGTGCCAGCAAGGTGCCAGGGGGCTTCACCGGGGAGCTGTTTTTT | CASKVPGGFTGELFF
few | TRBJ2-7 | 14 | TRBV20-1 | TRBD2 | TGCAGTGCTGCTGGGACTAGCGGGAGAAACGAGCAGTACTTC | CSAAGTSGRNEQYF
. | TRBJ2-7 | 13 | TRBV4-1 | . | TGCGCCAGCAGCCAAGGGATATGGTACGAGCAGTACTTC | CASSQGIWYEQYF
few | TRBJ1-1 | 13 | TRBV28 | . | TGTGCCAGCAGGAGATCAGGTGACACTGAAGCTTTCTTT | CASRRSGDTEAFF
. | TRBJ2-7 | 14 | TRBV12-3/TRBV12-4 | . | TGTGCCAGCAGTTTAGATCAGCTCTCCTACGAGCAGTACTTC | CASSLDQLSYEQYF
. | TRBJ2-7 | 13 | TRBV30 | TRBD2 | TGTGCCATGGGGAGGGAGTCGAGGTACGAGCAGTACTTC | CAMGRESRYEQYF
few | TRBJ2-3 | 14 | TRBV5-1 | . | TGCGCCAGCAGCTTGGAGCAGCTCACAGATACGCAGTATTTT | CASSLEQLTDTQYF
. | TRBJ2-6 | 16 | TRBV5-1 | . | TGTGCCAGCAGCTTGGTTGGCAGCCCTGGGTCCAACTTCCTGACTTTC | CASSLVGSPGSNFLTF
. | TRBJ2-1 | 16 | TRBV6-1 | TRBD1 | TGTGCCAGCAGTGACGTACAGGGGAAGTCCTACAATGAGCAGTTCTTC | CASSDVQGKSYNEQFF
. | TRBJ2-2 | 15 | TRBV11-2 | TRBD1 | TGTGCCAGCAGCTTGGGGAGACAGGGGACCGGGGAGCTGTTTTTT | CASSLGRQGTGELFF
few | TRBJ2-2 | 13 | TRBV7-9 | . | TGTGCCAGCAGCTTAACAGACACCGGGGAGCTGTTTTTT | CASSLTDTGELFF